The 9 T cell receptor beta chains in this list originate from one sample, sequenced in a study of T cell repertoires in ileal Crohn's disease. Clones were read by immunoSEQ multiplex PCR, and TCRdb kept only the in-frame ones, dropping some. Among 30,000 or so clones listed, around 80% were seen once. The specimen sequenced was ileal tissue. These receptors were obtained from an adult with Crohn's disease.

The chain recombines TRBV6-5 with TRBJ1-1; D gene uncertain. The CDR3 sequence is 14 residues long. Germline values: CDR1 MNHEY, CDR2 SVGAGI. V dropped 4 bases and J dropped 0 bases, with 9 bases sitting between them. The DNA for the CDR3 is TGTGCCAGCAGTTTCTCGGGCATGAACACTGAAGCTTTCTTT. This gives the protein CASSFSGMNTEAFF.

The chain's CDR3 is CASSLGAGMNTEAFF. The CDR3 DNA reads TGTGCCAGCAGCTTAGGGGCAGGGATGAACACTGAAGCTTTCTTT. The chain is built from TRBV7-6 and TRBJ1-1, with a possible D match to TRBD1 (5 bases). Trimming shortened V by 1 base and J by 0 bases, and 9 bases separated the two germline ends. The CDR3 is made up of 15 amino acids. Germline V CDR1 and CDR2: SGHVS, FNYEAQ.

This clone appeared once. This sequence joins TRBV7-6 and TRBJ2-2; TRBD2 aligns across 9 bases. Germline V lookup: CDR1 SGHVS, CDR2 FNYEAQ. After removal of 1 base from V and 6 bases from J, the junction contained 12 bases not matched to a gene. There are 18 residues in the CDR3. CDR3 in amino acids: CASSLDSAGGFFAGELFF. CDR3 DNA sequence: TGTGCCAGCAGCTTAGATTCAGCGGGGGGTTTCTTTGCCGGGGAGCTGTTTTTT. Full variable domain (remainder filled in from reference TRBV7-6 and TRBJ2-2): GAGVSQSPRYKVTKRGQDVALRCDPISGHVSLYWYRQALGQGPEFLTYFNYEAQQDKSGLPNDRFSAERPEGSISTLTIQRTEQRDSAMYRCASSLDSAGGFFAGELFFGEGSRLTVL.

V and J are TRBV10-3 and TRBJ1-2, with a tentative D call TRBD1 (6 bases). Trimming left V 10 bases short and J 3 bases short, with 12 bases between. Germline V gene lookup returns CDR1 ENHRY and CDR2 SYGVKD. The CDR3 extends over 12 amino acids. CDR3 bases: TGTGCCACTAGCGGGGGCTACTATGGCTACACCTTC. It codes for CATSGGYYGYTF.

The chain is built from TRBV7-9 and TRBJ1-6, with 8 bases identical to TRBD1. With V trimmed by 4 bases and J by 1 base, 9 bases remained unmatched. The CDR3 spans 18 residues. Germline-derived CDR1 and CDR2 are SEHNR and FQNEAQ (reference sequence). The CDR3 region is CASSYIGQGRSYNSPLHF. The CDR3 DNA reads as TGTGCCAGCAGCTATATTGGACAGGGAAGGTCCTATAATTCACCCCTCCACTTT.

This clone occurred a few times. CDR3 in DNA: TGTGCCAGCAGTTTCCGGACAGGGGCGGATGGCTACACCTTC. Translating it yields CASSFRTGADGYTF. V and J are TRBV27 and TRBJ1-2; 9 bases fit TRBD1. The CDR3 extends over 14 amino acids. Germline CDR1 MNHEY, CDR2 SMNVEV (reference sequence). The V gene end was trimmed by 3 bases and the J gene end by 6 bases; junction bases not matched to a gene: 5.

This chain connects TRBV9 to TRBJ2-1; D may be TRBD1 (5 bases). V was clipped by 1 base and J by 2 bases, with 16 bases between them. The CDR3 extends over 17 amino acids. Germline CDR1 SGDLS, CDR2 YYNGEE. DNA of the CDR3: TGTGCCAGCAGCGTAAGGGGTGCGACTCCCACCTACAATGAGCAGTTCTTC. This translates into CASSVRGATPTYNEQFF. Together with reference TRBV9 and TRBJ2-1, the CDR3 gives the full variable domain: DSGVTQTPKHLITATGQRVTLRCSPRSGDLSVYWYQQSLDQGLQFLIQYYNGEERAKGNILERFSAQQFPDLHSELNLSSLELGDSALYFCASSVRGATPTYNEQFFGPGTRLTVL.

This clone came up a few times. The rearrangement uses TRBV7-9 and TRBJ2-5; 9 nucleotides line up with TRBD1. The end of the DNA fits TRBJ2-7 better, so the J call may be wrong. Germline CDR1 is SEHNR and CDR2 is FQNEAQ (reference sequence). This CDR3 has 15 residues. The CDR3: CASSLYGTGTHEQYF. CDR3 DNA sequence: TGTGCCAGCAGCTTATACGGGACAGGGACCCACGAGCAGTACTTC.

The gene calls are TRBV5-1 and TRBJ2-5, with TRBD2 matching 11 bases. V shed 1 base, J shed 5 bases, and the junction held 7 bases outside the gene matches. Germline V gene lookup returns CDR1 SGHRS and CDR2 YFSETQ. The CDR3 is made up of 16 amino acids. This CDR3 is CASSLWETSGAETQYF. In DNA form, the CDR3 reads TGCGCCAGCAGCTTGTGGGAGACTAGCGGGGCGGAGACCCAGTACTTC.